The sequence of this T cell receptor beta chain was determined in a study of T cell repertoires in cytomegalovirus infection. For the study at large: HLA-C-restricted CMV epitopes, recently identified, and well-studied HLA-B-restricted ones were used by the study. Findings and caveats of the study: Within the response measured ex vivo, HLA-C-restricted CMV-specific TCR beta clonotypes were dominant. Individuals carrying CMV plus the relevant HLA were identified by cumulative frequency of public TCR beta families.

Turning to this clonotype: What it binds is not known.

TCRdb independently ran MiXCR on the reads; one entry per CDR3 protein. Among 200,000 or so distinct CDR3 sequences listed, roughly two fifths were seen once. The clonotype was recovered from a human donor in good health (CMV status not recorded). Some clones in this sample may be carry-over from other donors' samples. The material sequenced was CD8+ T cells from cultured PBMCs, taken from culture after CMV antigen stimulation.

The CDR3 bases are TGTGCCAGCAGCTCCACCCCTAGGATGAACACTGAAGCTTTCTTT. Translation gives CASSSTPRMNTEAFF. The genes are TRBV11-2 and TRBJ1-1; no clear D gene. Looked up from germline, CDR1 is SGHAT and CDR2 is FQNNGV. CDR3 length: 15 amino acids. V lost 4 bases and J lost 0, with 12 bases in between.